This T cell receptor beta chain appears in the sequencing data of a study of blood T cell repertoires in COVID-19. Turning to the study itself: Spain, Italy and the United States supplied samples that represented acute and convalescent COVID-19.

In the study's own analysis: For nucleated cells, counts were estimated from reference gene primer amplification. Method: immunoSEQ multiplex PCR; TCRdb's copy keeps in-frame clones and lacks some. Clone size and V and J calls were adopted from that table, with D and trimming inferred from the DNA. The table lists about 140,000 clones, roughly four fifths of them singletons. Trimming left V 1 base short and J 7 bases short, with 13 bases between. This CDR3 region has 14 residues. Germline CDR1 reads MNHNS; CDR2 reads SASEGT. The genes are TRBV6-1 and TRBJ2-5, with D unclear. This TCR was sampled from a human donor in a cohort sampled during active COVID-19. Sample: peripheral blood. The CDR3 DNA reads TGTGCCAGCAGTGAAGGCTACCCGAGCGCGACCCAGTACTTC. Translated: CASSEGYPSATQYF.